These 29 T cell receptor beta chains were all obtained from the same sample, sequenced in a study of human thymus T cells. Using immunoSEQ multiplex PCR, the repertoire was profiled, and TCRdb retains in-frame clones only, with some absent. The table has some 46,000 clones, over 85% seen once. Sequenced: blood. The receptor set was obtained from a boy under three years old with a congenital heart defect but otherwise immunologically healthy.

With respect to this clone: The sample holds other DNA sequences that translate to the same CDR3. The gene calls are TRBV6-5 and TRBJ2-7, with 7 bases that match TRBD1. Germline-derived CDR1 and CDR2 are MNHEY and SVGAGI. V lost 2 bases and J lost 4; bases outside the gene matches: 2. The length of the CDR3 is 13 residues. The CDR3 protein is CASSYRGRYEQYF. The DNA for the CDR3 is TGTGCCAGCAGTTACAGGGGGCGGTACGAGCAGTACTTC.

The genes are TRBV11-2 and TRBJ1-2; TRBD1 matches at 8 bases. CDR1 and CDR2 (germline): SGHAT, FQNNGV. The V and J ends lost 6 bases and 8 bases, in that order; junction bases with no gene match: 8. The length of the CDR3 is 13 residues. The CDR3 DNA is TGTGCCAGCAGTCTCGACAGGGGTGAGGGCTACACCTTC. Translating gives CASSLDRGEGYTF.

The chain uses TRBV6-6 and TRBJ2-7; TRBD1 matches at 10 bases. The germline V gene encodes CDR1 MNHNY and CDR2 SVGAGI (reference sequence). The J segment lost 4 bases and the V segment lost 1 base, leaving 4 bases of the junction unmatched. The CDR3 extends over 15 amino acids. The CDR3 bases are TGTGCCAGCAGTTACTATGGGGACAGGGGTTACGAGCAGTACTTC. Translation gives CASSYYGDRGYEQYF.

The J gene is TRBJ1-6, the V gene TRBV5-4; a weak D match, TRBD1 (5 bases). Per the germline V gene, CDR1 is SGHNT and CDR2 is YYREEE (reference sequence). The V end was cut by 3 bases, the J end by 5 bases, with 9 bases between. The CDR3 loop spans 14 amino acids. CDR3 sequence reads: CASSWGSHNSPLHF. The CDR3 DNA reads TGTGCCAGCAGCTGGGGGTCCCATAATTCACCCCTCCACTTT.

This chain uses TRBV27 with TRBJ2-2; D is uncertain. CDR3 length equals 13 residues. Germline V gives CDR1 MNHEY, CDR2 SMNVEV (reference sequence). Deletions cut 6 bases from V and 6 bases from J, with 11 bases between. For the CDR3, the DNA is TGTGCCAGCAGGGCCTTGGGGTCCGGGGAGCTGTTTTTT. The encoded protein is CASRALGSGELFF.

V usage is TRBV18 and J usage is TRBJ1-4; D perhaps matches TRBD1 (5 bases). CDR1 and CDR2 from the germline V gene are KGHSH and LQKENI. Trimming removed 3 bases at V and 4 bases at J, with 6 bases between. The CDR3 runs 13 residues. The CDR3 nucleotides are TGTGCCAGCTCACCGGGGCTTAATGAAAAACTGTTTTTT. This translates into CASSPGLNEKLFF. The full variable domain, completed using reference TRBV18 and TRBJ1-4, is NAGVMQNPRHLVRRRGQEARLRCSPMKGHSHVYWYRQLPEEGLKFMVYLQKENIIDESGMPKERFSAEFPKEGPSILRIQQVVRGDSAAYFCASSPGLNEKLFFGSGTQLSVL.

The chain couples TRBV4-3 to TRBJ2-2; TRBD1 is a possible D gene (6 bases). The CDR3 sequence is 16 residues long. Deletions cut 0 bases from V and 3 bases from J, with 11 bases between. CDR1 LGHNA and CDR2 YSLEER come from the germline V gene. The CDR3 is CASSQDRTGHTGELFF. The CDR3 DNA reads TGCGCCAGCAGCCAAGACCGTACAGGGCACACCGGGGAGCTGTTTTTT.

The chain has TRBV18 and TRBJ2-5; 7 bases line up with TRBD2. The CDR3 runs to 14 residues. CDR1 is KGHSH, CDR2 LQKENI, per germline. Trimming took 3 bases from V and 7 from J; bases not matched to a gene: 8. CDR3 bases: TGTGCCAGCTCACCCCGGGAGTTAGCGGGGACCCAGTACTTC. Its translation: CASSPRELAGTQYF.

The chain has TRBV5-1 and TRBJ1-6; D gene uncertain. The germline V and J ends were trimmed by 0 bases and 9 bases, with 4 bases remaining between them. The CDR3 totals 12 residues. Per germline, CDR1 SGHRS and CDR2 YFSETQ. The CDR3 nucleotides are TGCGCCAGCAGCTTGGATAGTTCACCCCTCCACTTT. This sequence encodes CASSLDSSPLHF.

CDR3 coding DNA: TGTGCCAGCAGTGGTGGGGGAGAGACCCAGTACTTC. Its protein is CASSGGGETQYF. The chain couples TRBV6-1 to TRBJ2-5, with D tentatively TRBD1 or TRBD2 (5 bases each). Trimming cost V 4 bases and J 4 bases, with 7 bases left between them. Germline loops: CDR1 MNHNS, CDR2 SASEGT. The CDR3 loop spans 12 amino acids.

This clone occurred once. The CDR3 spells CASSPRDRAYEQYF. The DNA of the CDR3 is TGTGCCAGCAGCCCGCGGGACAGGGCCTACGAGCAGTACTTC. The V gene is TRBV5-4, the J gene TRBJ2-7; 9 bases fit TRBD1. V lost 4 bases to trimming and J lost 2 bases; unmatched junction nucleotides: 4. This CDR3 has 14 amino acids. Germline assignment: CDR1 SGHNT and CDR2 YYREEE (reference sequence).

This rearrangement joins TRBV6-1 to TRBJ2-5; TRBD1 matches at 10 bases. The CDR3 is made up of 15 amino acids. V gave up 6 bases and J gave up 5 bases; unmatched junction bases: 9. Germline V CDR1 and CDR2: MNHNS, SASEGT. CDR3 region: CASRARTGGTETQYF. As DNA, the CDR3 is TGTGCCAGCAGGGCCAGGACAGGGGGAACGGAGACCCAGTACTTC.

The chain employs TRBV10-3 and TRBJ2-7, with D maybe TRBD2 (5 bases). Trimming shortened V by 2 bases and J by 4 bases, and 12 bases separated the two germline ends. Germline loops: CDR1 ENHRY, CDR2 SYGVKD. The CDR3 is made up of 14 amino acids. DNA of the CDR3: TGTGCCATCAGTGAGGGAGGCTACGAATACGAGCAGTACTTC. Protein: CAISEGGYEYEQYF.

The V call is TRBV6-5, the J call TRBJ2-7, with 9 nucleotides matching TRBD2. The ends lost 6 bases at V and 0 bases at J; junction bases unmatched: 6. In germline, CDR1 is MNHEY, CDR2 SVGAGI. This CDR3 comprises 15 residues. CDR3: CASSLAGRSSYEQYF. In DNA form, the CDR3 reads TGTGCCAGCAGCCTAGCGGGGAGGAGCTCCTACGAGCAGTACTTC.

This chain's CDR3 is CASSFVNTEAFF. The CDR3, as DNA: TGTGCCAGCAGTTTTGTGAACACTGAAGCTTTCTTT. The chain couples TRBV28 to TRBJ1-1; no definite D call. CDR3 size: 12 residues. The V end was cut by 3 bases, the J end by 0 bases, with 2 bases between. CDR1 and CDR2 (germline): MDHEN, SYDVKM.

The chain links TRBV14 to TRBJ2-2; TRBD1 agrees at 9 bases. The length of the CDR3 is 17 residues. The junction had 5 bases not matched to a gene; V was cut back by 3 bases and J by 0 bases. Germline V gives CDR1 SGHDN, CDR2 FVKESK. CDR3 sequence reads: CASSQRTGVPNTGELFF. CDR3 bases: TGTGCCAGCAGCCAGAGGACAGGGGTTCCGAACACCGGGGAGCTGTTTTTT.

The chain employs TRBV13 and TRBJ1-2, with D maybe TRBD1 (5 bases). The CDR3 is 13 residues long. The V gene lost 1 base and the J gene lost 3 bases, with 6 bases spanning the gap. Germline V CDR1 and CDR2: PRHDT, FYEKMQ (reference sequence). The CDR3 sequence is CASSLVGDYGYTF. The CDR3 region has the DNA TGTGCCAGCAGCTTAGTAGGGGACTATGGCTACACCTTC.

The chain combines TRBV9 with TRBJ2-2; 9 nucleotides line up with TRBD2. CDR1 is SGDLS, CDR2 YYNGEE, per germline. After removal of 2 bases from V and 3 bases from J, the junction contained 2 bases not matched to a gene. The CDR3 has 15 amino acids. The CDR3 DNA is TGTGCCAGCAGCGTTAGCGGGGGATACACCGGGGAGCTGTTTTTT. As protein: CASSVSGGYTGELFF.

The rearrangement uses TRBV5-4 and TRBJ2-5; 10 bases match TRBD1. CDR3 length: 14 residues. Germline V gene lookup returns CDR1 SGHNT and CDR2 YYREEE (reference sequence). J was trimmed by 4 bases and V by 4 bases; bases with no gene match: 4. The CDR3 DNA reads TGTGCCAGCAGCACGACAGGGGGCGCAGAGACCCAGTACTTC. It is translated as CASSTTGGAETQYF.

CDR3 sequence (DNA): TGTGCCAGCAGCCCCCCTGGGACAGCCCTGGATACGCAGTATTTT. As protein: CASSPPGTALDTQYF. The rearrangement joins TRBV14 to TRBJ2-3; 7 bases agree with TRBD1. CDR3 length: 15 amino acids. Trimming cost V 4 bases and J 6 bases; bases outside gene matches: 10. Germline CDR1 reads SGHDN; CDR2 reads FVKESK.

The chain has TRBV12-5 and TRBJ2-1; D may be TRBD2 (5 bases). This CDR3 has 15 residues. V was clipped by 0 bases and J by 10 bases, with 16 bases between them. Germline V lookup: CDR1 LGHNT, CDR2 FRNRAP. In nucleotides, the CDR3 is TGTGCTAGTGGTTTGGTATGGACTGGAGGCGGAGAGCAGTTCTTC. Translated, it gives CASGLVWTGGGEQFF.

The chain employs TRBV5-1 and TRBJ2-5; TRBD2 matches 12 bases. CDR1 and CDR2 (germline): SGHRS, YFSETQ. The trim removed 3 bases at V and 5 bases at J, leaving 8 bases unmatched. The CDR3 length is 16 residues. This CDR3 is CASSSRLAGAGETQYF. In DNA, the CDR3 is TGCGCCAGCAGCTCTAGACTAGCGGGGGCGGGGGAGACCCAGTACTTC.

The chain uses TRBV12-5 and TRBJ2-3, with 10 bases identical to TRBD1. There are 18 residues in the CDR3. Trimming cost V 0 bases and J 5 bases; bases outside gene matches: 11. Per germline, CDR1 LGHNT and CDR2 FRNRAP. The CDR3 sequence: CASGLVQAGDRGIDTQYF. The CDR3 DNA follows: TGTGCTAGTGGTTTGGTACAAGCTGGGGACAGGGGAATAGATACGCAGTATTTT.

The chain recombines TRBV28 with TRBJ2-7; the D gene could be TRBD1 or TRBD2 (5 bases each). The CDR3 totals 12 residues. V was trimmed by 8 bases and J by 3 bases, leaving 11 bases between them. The germline V gene has CDR1 MDHEN and CDR2 SYDVKM. The DNA of the CDR3 is TGTGCCAGCGAGAGGGGAGACTACGAGCAGTACTTC. The encoded protein is CASERGDYEQYF.

The genes are TRBV6-5 and TRBJ1-2, with D unclear. V lost 0 bases to trimming and J lost 1 base, with 12 bases between them. Per the germline V gene, CDR1 is MNHEY and CDR2 is SVGAGI. The CDR3 contains 16 residues. The CDR3 sequence: CASSYSSGLGNYGYTF. The DNA for the CDR3 is TGTGCCAGCAGTTACTCGAGTGGGCTTGGTAACTATGGCTACACCTTC.

V is TRBV27 and J is TRBJ2-2; 9 positions match TRBD1. Trimming at V came to 11 bases and at J to 1 base, leaving 8 bases not matched to a gene. Germline V lookup: CDR1 MNHEY, CDR2 SMNVEV (reference sequence). The CDR3 loop spans 15 amino acids. The CDR3, as DNA: TGTGCCGCCCGGGTGGGACAGGGGAACACCGGGGAGCTGTTTTTT. It is translated as CAARVGQGNTGELFF.

The chain couples TRBV10-2 to TRBJ2-7; no clear D gene. V lost 6 bases, J lost 2 bases, and 14 bases lay in between. Germline CDR1 reads WSHSY; CDR2 reads SAAADI. The CDR3 runs 14 residues. The DNA for the CDR3 is TGCGCCAGCAGGGCCAGGTCGGTAGCCTACGAGCAGTACTTC. This encodes CASRARSVAYEQYF.

The chain recombines TRBV4-2 with TRBJ1-5; D may be TRBD1 (6 bases). The ends were cut back, 0 bases at V and 7 bases at J, with 16 bases in the middle. The V gene's germline CDR1 is LGHNA and CDR2 YNFKEQ. This CDR3 comprises 16 residues. CDR3: CASSQEAWGRVQPQHF. The CDR3, as DNA: TGTGCCAGCAGCCAAGAAGCCTGGGGGCGCGTACAGCCCCAGCATTTT.

The chain links TRBV28 to TRBJ1-2, with 9 bases that match TRBD1. The CDR3 extends over 13 amino acids. The V segment lost 6 bases and the J segment 7 bases; nucleotides outside the gene matches: 6. Germline V gene sequence: CDR1 MDHEN, CDR2 SYDVKM. The CDR3, as DNA: TGTGCCAGCAGCTGGACAGGGGTTGGTGGCTACACCTTC. This sequence encodes CASSWTGVGGYTF.